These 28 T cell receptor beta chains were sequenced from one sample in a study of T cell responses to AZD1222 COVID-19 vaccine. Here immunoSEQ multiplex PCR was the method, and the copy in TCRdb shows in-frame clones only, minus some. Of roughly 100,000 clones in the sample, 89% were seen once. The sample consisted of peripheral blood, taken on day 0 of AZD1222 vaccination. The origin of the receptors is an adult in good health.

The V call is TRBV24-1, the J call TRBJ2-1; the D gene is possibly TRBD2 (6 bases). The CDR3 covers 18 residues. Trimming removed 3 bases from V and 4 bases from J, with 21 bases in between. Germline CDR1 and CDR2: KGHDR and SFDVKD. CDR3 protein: CATSDPAGGAGQYNEQFF. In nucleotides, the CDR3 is TGTGCCACCAGTGATCCCGCCGGTGGGGCGGGGCAGTACAATGAGCAGTTCTTC.

The CDR3 DNA is TGTGCCAGCAGTGCCGGGACAGGCTCTGGAAACACCATATATTTT. This gives the protein CASSAGTGSGNTIYF. The chain recombines TRBV6-2 or TRBV6-3 with TRBJ1-3; 8 bases agree with TRBD1. The CDR3 is 15 amino acids. The V and J ends lost 5 bases and 0 bases, in that order; junction bases with no gene match: 3. Germline V gene lookup returns CDR1 MNHEY and CDR2 SVGEGT.

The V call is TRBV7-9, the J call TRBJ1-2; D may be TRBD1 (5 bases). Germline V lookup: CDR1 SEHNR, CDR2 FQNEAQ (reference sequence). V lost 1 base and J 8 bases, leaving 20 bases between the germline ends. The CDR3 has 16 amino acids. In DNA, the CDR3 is TGTGCCAGCAGCTTAGAGTACTATGGGGGTAGCGAGGGCTACACCTTC. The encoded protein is CASSLEYYGGSEGYTF.

CDR3 in amino acids: CASSQSSQGGIAETQYF. The CDR3 DNA reads TGTGCCAGCAGCCAATCTTCCCAGGGGGGTATTGCTGAGACCCAGTACTTC. This sequence joins TRBV5-4 and TRBJ2-5; D may be TRBD1 (7 bases). The CDR3 has 17 residues. Germline loops: CDR1 SGHNT, CDR2 YYREEE (reference sequence). The V and J ends lost 4 bases and 5 bases respectively, with 24 bases between them.

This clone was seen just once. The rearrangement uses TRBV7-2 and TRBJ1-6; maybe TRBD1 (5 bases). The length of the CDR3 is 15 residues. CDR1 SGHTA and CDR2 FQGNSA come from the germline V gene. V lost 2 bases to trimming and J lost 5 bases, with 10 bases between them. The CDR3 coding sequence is TGTGCCAGCAGCTTATGGACATCCAATAATTCACCCCTCCACTTT. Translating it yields CASSLWTSNNSPLHF.

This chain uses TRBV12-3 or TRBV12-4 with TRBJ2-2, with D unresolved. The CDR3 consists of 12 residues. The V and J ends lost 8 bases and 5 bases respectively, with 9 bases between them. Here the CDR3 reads CASGPETGELFF. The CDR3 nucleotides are TGTGCCAGCGGGCCTGAAACCGGGGAGCTGTTTTTT.

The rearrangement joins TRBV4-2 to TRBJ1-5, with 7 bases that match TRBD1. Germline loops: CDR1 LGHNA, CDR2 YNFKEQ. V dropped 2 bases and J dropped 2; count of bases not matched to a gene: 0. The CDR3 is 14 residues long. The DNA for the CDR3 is TGTGCCAGCAGCCAAACAGGGGGCAATCAGCCCCAGCATTTT. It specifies CASSQTGGNQPQHF.

The CDR3 is CSVAPVGGGEKLFF. The CDR3 DNA is TGCAGCGTTGCCCCGGTAGGGGGCGGTGAAAAACTGTTTTTT. J is TRBJ1-4 and V is TRBV29-1, with 7 positions matching TRBD1. The CDR3 is made up of 14 amino acids. Germline CDR1 and CDR2: SQVTM and ANQGSEA. With V trimmed by 4 bases and J by 7 bases, 9 bases remained unmatched.

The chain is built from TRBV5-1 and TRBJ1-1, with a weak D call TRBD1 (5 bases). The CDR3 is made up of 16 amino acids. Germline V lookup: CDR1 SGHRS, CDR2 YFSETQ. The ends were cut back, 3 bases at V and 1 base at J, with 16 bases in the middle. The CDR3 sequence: CASSSSGIWGNTEAFF. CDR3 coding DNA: TGCGCCAGCAGCTCGTCAGGGATTTGGGGGAACACTGAAGCTTTCTTT.

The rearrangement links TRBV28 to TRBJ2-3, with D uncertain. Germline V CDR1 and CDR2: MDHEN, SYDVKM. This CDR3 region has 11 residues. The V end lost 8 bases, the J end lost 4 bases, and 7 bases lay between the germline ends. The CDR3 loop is CASRWADTQYF. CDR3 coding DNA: TGTGCCAGCCGGTGGGCAGATACGCAGTATTTT. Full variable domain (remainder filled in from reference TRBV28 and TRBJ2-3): DVKVTQSSRYLVKRTGEKVFLECVQDMDHENMFWYRQDPGLGLRLIYFSYDVKMKEKGDIPEGYSVSREKKERFSLILESASTNQTSMYLCASRWADTQYFGPGTRLTVL.

The CDR3 nucleotides read TGTGCCAGCAGCCAGTCCCAGGTGGGGGTACGGGAGCAGTACTTC. It codes for CASSQSQVGVREQYF. The chain is built from TRBV3-1 (or the pseudogene TRBV3-2) and TRBJ2-7, with D perhaps TRBD1 or TRBD2 (5 bases each). The CDR3 loop spans 15 amino acids. In germline, CDR1 is LGHDT, CDR2 YNNKEL (reference sequence). V shed 3 bases and J shed 7 bases, with 19 bases lying between them.

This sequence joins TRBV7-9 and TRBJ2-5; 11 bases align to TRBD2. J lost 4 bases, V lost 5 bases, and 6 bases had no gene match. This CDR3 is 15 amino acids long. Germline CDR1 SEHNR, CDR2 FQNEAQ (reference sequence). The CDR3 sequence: CASSSSGGAGETQYF. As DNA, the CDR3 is TGTGCCAGCAGCAGTAGCGGGGGGGCCGGAGAGACCCAGTACTTC. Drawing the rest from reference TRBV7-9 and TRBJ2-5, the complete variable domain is DTGVSQNPRHKITKRGQNVTFRCDPISEHNRLYWYRQTLGQGPEFLTYFQNEAQLEKSRLLSDRFSAERPKGSFSTLEIQRTEQGDSAMYLCASSSSGGAGETQYFGPGTRLLVL.

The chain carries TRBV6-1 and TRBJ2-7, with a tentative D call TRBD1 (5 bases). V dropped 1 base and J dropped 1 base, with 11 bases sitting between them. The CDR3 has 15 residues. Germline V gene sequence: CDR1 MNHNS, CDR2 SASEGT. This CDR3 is CASSEGAGQSYEQYF. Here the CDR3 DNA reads TGTGCCAGCAGTGAAGGGGCAGGGCAATCCTACGAGCAGTACTTC.

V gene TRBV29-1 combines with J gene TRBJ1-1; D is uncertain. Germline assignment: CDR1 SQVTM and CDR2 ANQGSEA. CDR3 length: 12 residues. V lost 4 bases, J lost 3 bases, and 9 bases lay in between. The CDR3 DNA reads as TGCAGCGTTGTCGGCGGGGACACTGAAGCTTTCTTT. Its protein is CSVVGGDTEAFF.

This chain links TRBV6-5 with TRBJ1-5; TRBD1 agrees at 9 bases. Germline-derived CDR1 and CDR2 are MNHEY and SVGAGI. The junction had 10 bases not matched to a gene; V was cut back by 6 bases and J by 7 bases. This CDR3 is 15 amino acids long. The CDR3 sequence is CASRSTGGAEQPQHF. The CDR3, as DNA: TGTGCCAGCAGATCCACAGGGGGCGCGGAACAGCCCCAGCATTTT.

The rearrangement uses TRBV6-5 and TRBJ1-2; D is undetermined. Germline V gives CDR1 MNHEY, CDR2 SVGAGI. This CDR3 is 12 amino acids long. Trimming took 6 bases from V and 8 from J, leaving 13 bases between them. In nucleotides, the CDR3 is TGTGCCAGCAGCCAAGGGTCGTGGGGCTACACCTTC. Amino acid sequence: CASSQGSWGYTF.

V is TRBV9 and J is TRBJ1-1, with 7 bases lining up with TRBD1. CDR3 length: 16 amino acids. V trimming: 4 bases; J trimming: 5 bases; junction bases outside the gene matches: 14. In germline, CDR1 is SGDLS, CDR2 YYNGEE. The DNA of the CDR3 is TGTGCCAGCAGCCCTCGTTTAGGACAGGAGGTAACTGAAGCTTTCTTT. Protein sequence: CASSPRLGQEVTEAFF.

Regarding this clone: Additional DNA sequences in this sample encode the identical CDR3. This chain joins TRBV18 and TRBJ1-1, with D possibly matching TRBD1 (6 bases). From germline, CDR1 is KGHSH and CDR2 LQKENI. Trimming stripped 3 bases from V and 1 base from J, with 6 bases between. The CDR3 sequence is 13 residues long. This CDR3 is CASSPGQNTEAFF. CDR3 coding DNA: TGTGCCAGCTCACCGGGACAGAACACTGAAGCTTTCTTT. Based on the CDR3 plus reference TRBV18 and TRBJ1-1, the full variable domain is NAGVMQNPRHLVRRRGQEARLRCSPMKGHSHVYWYRQLPEEGLKFMVYLQKENIIDESGMPKERFSAEFPKEGPSILRIQQVVRGDSAAYFCASSPGQNTEAFFGQGTRLTVV.

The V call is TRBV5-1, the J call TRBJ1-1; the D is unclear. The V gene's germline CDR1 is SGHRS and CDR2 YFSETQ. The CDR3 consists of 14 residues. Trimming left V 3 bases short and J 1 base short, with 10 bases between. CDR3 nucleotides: TGCGCCAGCAGCTCCCAGCCGACGAACACTGAAGCTTTCTTT. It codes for CASSSQPTNTEAFF.

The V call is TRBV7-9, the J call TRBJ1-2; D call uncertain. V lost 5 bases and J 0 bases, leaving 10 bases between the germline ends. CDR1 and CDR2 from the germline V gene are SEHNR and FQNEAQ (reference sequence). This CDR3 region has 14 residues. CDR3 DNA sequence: TGTGCCAGCAGCCCAACGGGGACTAACTATGGCTACACCTTC. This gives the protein CASSPTGTNYGYTF.

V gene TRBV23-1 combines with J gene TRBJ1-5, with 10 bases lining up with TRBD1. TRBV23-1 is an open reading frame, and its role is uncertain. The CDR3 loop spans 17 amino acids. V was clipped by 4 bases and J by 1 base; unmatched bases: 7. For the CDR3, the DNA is TGCGCCAGCAGTCGCCCCCGGACAGGGGGGAGCAATCAGCCCCAGCATTTT. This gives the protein CASSRPRTGGSNQPQHF.

DNA of the CDR3: TGCAGCGTAACCACAGGGGGCGCCGGCGAGCAGTACTTC. Translation gives CSVTTGGAGEQYF. The J gene is TRBJ2-7, the V gene TRBV29-1; TRBD1 aligns across 9 bases. The CDR3 is 13 amino acids. With V trimmed by 6 bases and J by 6 bases, 9 bases remained unmatched. CDR1 is SQVTM and CDR2 is ANQGSEA in the germline V gene.

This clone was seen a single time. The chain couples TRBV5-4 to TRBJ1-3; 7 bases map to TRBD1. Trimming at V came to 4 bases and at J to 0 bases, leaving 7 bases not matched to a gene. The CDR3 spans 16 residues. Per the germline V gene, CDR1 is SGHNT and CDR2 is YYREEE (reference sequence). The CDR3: CASSNAGQSSGNTIYF. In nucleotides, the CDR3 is TGTGCCAGCAGCAACGCGGGACAGAGCTCTGGAAACACCATATATTTT.

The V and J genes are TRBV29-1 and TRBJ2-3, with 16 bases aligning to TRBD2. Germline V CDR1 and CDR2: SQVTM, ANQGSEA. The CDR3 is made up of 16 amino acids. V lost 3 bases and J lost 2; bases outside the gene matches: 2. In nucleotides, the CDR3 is TGCAGCGTTGAGGGACTAGCGGGGGGGAACACAGATACGCAGTATTTT. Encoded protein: CSVEGLAGGNTDTQYF.

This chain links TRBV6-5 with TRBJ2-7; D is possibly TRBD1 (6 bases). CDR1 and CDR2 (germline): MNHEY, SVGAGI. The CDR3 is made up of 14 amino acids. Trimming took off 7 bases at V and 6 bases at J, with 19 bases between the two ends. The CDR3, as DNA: TGTGCCAGCACCCTGGGACAAGGTCTCGGCGAGCAGTACTTC. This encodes CASTLGQGLGEQYF.

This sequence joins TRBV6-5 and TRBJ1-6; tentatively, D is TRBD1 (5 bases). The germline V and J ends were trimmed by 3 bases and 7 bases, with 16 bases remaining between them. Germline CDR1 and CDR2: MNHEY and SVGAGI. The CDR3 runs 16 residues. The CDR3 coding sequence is TGTGCCAGCAGTTATATGGGGCGAGTCCAAAATTCACCCCTCCACTTT. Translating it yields CASSYMGRVQNSPLHF.

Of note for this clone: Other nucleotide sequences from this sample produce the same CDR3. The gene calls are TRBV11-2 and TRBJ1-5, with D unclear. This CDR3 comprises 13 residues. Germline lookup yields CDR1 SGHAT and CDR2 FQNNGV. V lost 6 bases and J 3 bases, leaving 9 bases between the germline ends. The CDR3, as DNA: TGTGCCAGCAGTAGCCACCCCAATCAGCCCCAGCATTTT. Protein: CASSSHPNQPQHF. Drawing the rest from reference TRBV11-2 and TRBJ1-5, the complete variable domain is EAGVAQSPRYKIIEKRQSVAFWCNPISGHATLYWYQQILGQGPKLLIQFQNNGVVDDSQLPKDRFSAERLKGVDSTLKIQPAKLEDSAVYLCASSSHPNQPQHFGDGTRLSIL.

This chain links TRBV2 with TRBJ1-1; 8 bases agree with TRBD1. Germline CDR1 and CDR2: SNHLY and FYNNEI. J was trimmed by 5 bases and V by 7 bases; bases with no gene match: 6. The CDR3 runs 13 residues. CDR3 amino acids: CASKDRVATEAFF. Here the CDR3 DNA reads TGTGCCAGCAAGGACAGGGTGGCGACTGAAGCTTTCTTT.